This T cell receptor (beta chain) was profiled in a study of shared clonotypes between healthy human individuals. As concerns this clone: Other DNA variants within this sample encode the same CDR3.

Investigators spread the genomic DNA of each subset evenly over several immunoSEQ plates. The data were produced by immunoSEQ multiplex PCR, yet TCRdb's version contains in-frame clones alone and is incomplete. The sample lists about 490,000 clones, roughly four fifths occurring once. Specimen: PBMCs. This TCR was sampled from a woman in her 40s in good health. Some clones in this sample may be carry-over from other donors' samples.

The CDR3 nucleotides are TGTGCCAGCAGCTCGCTAGCGGGGACCTACGAGCAGTACTTC. This gives the protein CASSSLAGTYEQYF. The V call is TRBV7-2, the J call TRBJ2-7; 9 bases are shared with TRBD2. J was trimmed by 2 bases and V by 4 bases; bases with no gene match: 3. The CDR3 has 14 residues. The germline V gene has CDR1 SGHTA and CDR2 FQGNSA.